The 30 T cell receptor beta chains below all came from one sample that was sequenced in a study of blood T cell repertoires in COVID-19. The method was immunoSEQ multiplex PCR; TCRdb's version includes in-frame clones alone and lacks a portion of them. There are 190,000 or so clones in the sample; 84% occur only once, and 7% to 9% lies in the top ten. The material sequenced was PBMCs or T cells enriched from blood (not recorded which). All receptors derive from a man aged 40-49 years who had recovered from COVID-19.

The V gene is TRBV4-1, the J gene TRBJ1-4; 9 nucleotides line up with TRBD1. The trim removed 6 bases at V and 8 bases at J, leaving 4 bases unmatched. The CDR3 extends over 13 amino acids. Germline V CDR1 and CDR2: MGHRA, YSYEKL. CDR3 sequence reads: CASRGTGREKLFF. For the CDR3, the DNA is TGCGCCAGCAGGGGGACAGGGAGGGAAAAACTGTTTTTT.

This clone was detected only a few times. The rearrangement uses TRBV5-8 and TRBJ2-5; 8 nucleotides line up with TRBD1. CDR1 is SGHTS, CDR2 YDEGEE, per germline. With V trimmed by 4 bases and J by 4 bases, 9 bases remained unmatched. This CDR3 has 15 residues. The CDR3, as DNA: TGTGCCAGCAGCCCAGGACAGGGTTTGAGAGAGACCCAGTACTTC. Translating gives CASSPGQGLRETQYF.

This clone came up once. J is TRBJ1-1 and V is TRBV13; 11 bases are a match to TRBD1. CDR1 and CDR2 (germline): PRHDT, FYEKMQ (reference sequence). With V trimmed by 4 bases and J by 4 bases, 11 bases remained unmatched. The CDR3 is 17 residues long. CDR3 nucleotide sequence: TGTGCCAGCAGCTCATCCGGGACAGGGGGATTAGTCACTGAAGCTTTCTTT. This translates into CASSSSGTGGLVTEAFF.

The J gene is TRBJ2-5, the V gene TRBV5-1; 9 nucleotides align to TRBD1. The CDR3 loop spans 15 amino acids. The germline CDR1 and CDR2 sequences are SGHRS and YFSETQ. V trimming: 3 bases; J trimming: 5 bases; junction bases outside the gene matches: 8. This CDR3 reads CASSSSQGAWETQYF. The CDR3 DNA sequence: TGCGCCAGCAGCTCCTCACAGGGGGCCTGGGAGACCCAGTACTTC. Based on the CDR3 plus reference TRBV5-1 and TRBJ2-5, the full variable domain is KAGVTQTPRYLIKTRGQQVTLSCSPISGHRSVSWYQQTPGQGLQFLFEYFSETQRNKGNFPGRFSGRQFSNSRSEMNVSTLELGDSALYLCASSSSQGAWETQYFGPGTRLLVL.

The V gene is TRBV7-6, the J gene TRBJ1-2; D gene uncertain. CDR3 length: 15 amino acids. Germline CDR1 is SGHVS and CDR2 is FNYEAQ. Deletions cut 0 bases from V and 6 bases from J, with 14 bases between. CDR3 loop: CASSLAELANDGYTF. The CDR3 nucleotides read TGTGCCAGCAGCTTAGCCGAGCTCGCAAACGATGGCTACACCTTC.

Many counts were recorded for this clone. This chain connects TRBV27 to TRBJ1-4; 9 nucleotides align to TRBD1. This CDR3 comprises 15 residues. CDR1 and CDR2 (germline): MNHEY, SMNVEV (reference sequence). The trim removed 6 bases at V and 8 bases at J, leaving 10 bases unmatched. CDR3 region: CASSPQGARGEKLFF. DNA of the CDR3: TGTGCCAGCAGCCCACAGGGGGCGCGAGGGGAAAAACTGTTTTTT.

V usage is TRBV28 and J usage is TRBJ2-1; a possible D gene is TRBD2 (6 bases). The CDR3 covers 14 residues. CDR1 MDHEN and CDR2 SYDVKM come from the germline V gene. V shed 8 bases and J shed 7 bases, with 18 bases lying between them. The CDR3 DNA reads TGTGCCAGCTTCCCGGGACTTAGTGGGAATGAGCAGTTCTTC. Protein product: CASFPGLSGNEQFF.

This clone was detected only a few times. V is TRBV4-2 and J is TRBJ2-1; 10 bases align to TRBD2. Germline CDR1 reads LGHNA; CDR2 reads YNFKEQ. Trimming at V came to 4 bases and at J to 5 bases, leaving 11 bases not matched to a gene. The CDR3 loop spans 17 amino acids. The CDR3 DNA reads TGTGCCAGCAGCCTAGGGGGGCTAGCGGGGGAAAACAATGAGCAGTTCTTC. Translation gives CASSLGGLAGENNEQFF.

This clone was counted once. The chain recombines TRBV7-6 with TRBJ2-7; 10 nucleotides match TRBD1. After removal of 1 base from V and 2 bases from J, the junction contained 8 bases not matched to a gene. Germline lookup yields CDR1 SGHVS and CDR2 FNYEAQ. The length of the CDR3 is 17 residues. The CDR3 sequence is CASSLGAGTGVTYEQYF. DNA for the CDR3: TGTGCCAGCAGCTTAGGAGCGGGGACAGGGGTAACCTACGAGCAGTACTTC.

The J gene is TRBJ2-1, the V gene TRBV19; D might be TRBD1 (7 bases). The CDR3 runs 16 residues. V dropped 7 bases and J dropped 0 bases, with 16 bases sitting between them. Germline CDR1 is LNHDA and CDR2 is SQIVND (reference sequence). The CDR3 region has the DNA TGTGCCAGTATTCCTCAGGGGGGCGTCTCCTACAATGAGCAGTTCTTC. Its translation is CASIPQGGVSYNEQFF.

The V gene is TRBV2, the J gene TRBJ1-2; D ambiguous. The germline CDR1 and CDR2 sequences are SNHLY and FYNNEI. The CDR3 has 14 amino acids. V dropped 3 bases and J dropped 2 bases, with 10 bases sitting between them. CDR3 nucleotide sequence: TGTGCCAGCAGTGAGGGAGGGCTCAACTATGGCTACACCTTC. Translated, it gives CASSEGGLNYGYTF. Using reference TRBV2 and TRBJ1-2 for the parts outside the CDR3, the full variable domain is EPEVTQTPSHQVTQMGQEVILRCVPISNHLYFYWYRQILGQKVEFLVSFYNNEISEKSEIFDDQFSVERPDGSNFTLKIRSTKLEDSAMYFCASSEGGLNYGYTFGSGTRLTVV.

The rearrangement uses TRBV5-1 and TRBJ2-3; the match to TRBD1 covers 10 bases. Germline trimming cut 6 bases from V and 6 bases from J; bases unmatched to any gene: 10. Germline-derived CDR1 and CDR2 are SGHRS and YFSETQ. The CDR3 runs to 15 residues. CDR3 loop: CASIRWDRGSDTQYF. CDR3 sequence (DNA): TGCGCCAGCATACGGTGGGACAGGGGTTCGGATACGCAGTATTTT.

The chain employs TRBV5-1 and TRBJ2-3; 10 nucleotides line up with TRBD2. Germline-derived CDR1 and CDR2 are SGHRS and YFSETQ. Trimming took 4 bases from V and 3 from J; bases not matched to a gene: 11. The CDR3 extends over 17 amino acids. The DNA for the CDR3 is TGCGCCAGCAGCGTAGGGGGGACTAGCGTAGCAACAGATACGCAGTATTTT. It encodes CASSVGGTSVATDTQYF.

The chain couples TRBV3-1 (or the pseudogene TRBV3-2) to TRBJ1-6; unclear D gene. Germline values: CDR1 LGHDT, CDR2 YNNKEL (reference sequence). The ends were cut back, 4 bases at V and 9 bases at J, with 13 bases in the middle. The CDR3 contains 14 residues. The CDR3 here is CASSPTGRASPLHF. The CDR3 DNA sequence: TGTGCCAGCAGCCCCACCGGTAGAGCTTCACCCCTCCACTTT.

V usage is TRBV6-5 and J usage is TRBJ1-2; maybe TRBD1 (6 bases). Germline V lookup: CDR1 MNHEY, CDR2 SVGAGI. The CDR3 runs 14 residues. Trimming took off 4 bases at V and 2 bases at J, with 11 bases between the two ends. CDR3 residues: CASSSSGQNYGYTF. In DNA form, the CDR3 reads TGTGCCAGCAGTTCGTCAGGACAGAACTATGGCTACACCTTC.

V usage is TRBV19 and J usage is TRBJ1-2; 8 bases agree with TRBD1. Germline loops: CDR1 LNHDA, CDR2 SQIVND (reference sequence). The CDR3 spans 15 residues. Unmatched junction bases numbered 9, after V lost 6 bases and J lost 3 bases. CDR3 DNA sequence: TGTGCCAGTAGCATCTCAGGGGGCGGTTACTATGGCTACACCTTC. This gives the protein CASSISGGGYYGYTF. The variable domain in full, with the rest retrieved from reference TRBV19 and TRBJ1-2, is DGGITQSPKYLFRKEGQNVTLSCEQNLNHDAMYWYRQDPGQGLRLIYYSQIVNDFQKGDIAEGYSVSREKKESFPLTVTSAQKNPTAFYLCASSISGGGYYGYTFGSGTRLTVV.

CDR3 sequence reads: CASSTTVKRAPEQYF. As DNA, the CDR3 is TGTGCCAGTAGTACCACCGTAAAAAGAGCCCCCGAGCAGTACTTC. The genes are TRBV19 and TRBJ2-7; D gene ambiguous. V lost 4 bases and J lost 6, with 19 bases in between. The CDR3 has 15 amino acids. Germline values: CDR1 LNHDA, CDR2 SQIVND (reference sequence). The whole variable domain, remainder taken from reference TRBV19 and TRBJ2-7, is DGGITQSPKYLFRKEGQNVTLSCEQNLNHDAMYWYRQDPGQGLRLIYYSQIVNDFQKGDIAEGYSVSREKKESFPLTVTSAQKNPTAFYLCASSTTVKRAPEQYFGPGTRLTVT.

The V and J genes are TRBV9 and TRBJ1-1, with TRBD1 matching 7 bases. CDR3 length: 16 amino acids. V shed 0 bases, J shed 5 bases, and the junction held 10 bases outside the gene matches. The germline V gene encodes CDR1 SGDLS and CDR2 YYNGEE. CDR3 in DNA: TGTGCCAGCAGCGTAGCTACGAGAGGGGGCGGGACTGAAGCTTTCTTT. As protein: CASSVATRGGGTEAFF.

V gene TRBV4-3 combines with J gene TRBJ1-1; D is undetermined. The CDR3 is made up of 13 amino acids. From germline, CDR1 is LGHNA and CDR2 YSLEER. Trimming left V 1 base short and J 2 bases short, with 5 bases between. The CDR3 region has the DNA TGCGCCAGCAGCCAAGCAGTTAACACTGAAGCTTTCTTT. Protein: CASSQAVNTEAFF.

DNA for the CDR3: TGTGCCAGCAGTACCCGGGACAGGCTAAACACTGAAGCTTTCTTT. Protein sequence: CASSTRDRLNTEAFF. This chain links TRBV6-5 with TRBJ1-1; 8 bases fit TRBD1. V lost 5 bases, J lost 2 bases, and 7 bases stayed unmatched. The CDR3 totals 15 residues. Germline lookup yields CDR1 MNHEY and CDR2 SVGAGI.

This chain joins TRBV5-1 and TRBJ2-3, with 8 bases matching TRBD1. In germline, CDR1 is SGHRS, CDR2 YFSETQ. CDR3 length: 16 residues. V lost 0 bases and J lost 2; bases outside the gene matches: 5. Here the CDR3 reads CASSLAGTGYTDTQYF. The CDR3 nucleotides read TGCGCCAGCAGCTTGGCAGGGACAGGCTACACAGATACGCAGTATTTT. The whole variable domain, filled in from reference TRBV5-1 and TRBJ2-3, reads KAGVTQTPRYLIKTRGQQVTLSCSPISGHRSVSWYQQTPGQGLQFLFEYFSETQRNKGNFPGRFSGRQFSNSRSEMNVSTLELGDSALYLCASSLAGTGYTDTQYFGPGTRLTVL.

The rearrangement uses TRBV27 and TRBJ2-3; TRBD2 aligns across 11 bases. CDR1 is MNHEY and CDR2 is SMNVEV in the germline V gene (reference sequence). The V and J ends lost 6 bases and 0 bases, in that order; junction bases with no gene match: 8. There are 17 residues in the CDR3. The CDR3 nucleotides read TGTGCCAGCAGCAAGACTAGCGGGGCTACTAGCACAGATACGCAGTATTTT. It translates to CASSKTSGATSTDTQYF.

The chain carries TRBV15 and TRBJ1-2; tentative D call: TRBD1 (5 bases). Trimming cost V 1 base and J 2 bases, with 8 bases left between them. This CDR3 has 14 residues. Germline assignment: CDR1 LNHNV and CDR2 YYDKDF (reference sequence). DNA for the CDR3: TGTGCCACCAGCAGAGTGGGGCAAAACTATGGCTACACCTTC. It yields the protein CATSRVGQNYGYTF.

The rearrangement links TRBV5-4 to TRBJ2-5, with TRBD2 matching 12 bases. V was pared by 0 bases and J by 5 bases, with 5 bases of the junction left unmatched. Germline lookup yields CDR1 SGHNT and CDR2 YYREEE (reference sequence). CDR3 length equals 16 residues. The CDR3, as DNA: TGTGCCAGCAGCTTGGACCTAGCGGGGGGGGTGGAGACCCAGTACTTC. Translation gives CASSLDLAGGVETQYF. The full variable domain, its missing parts supplied by reference TRBV5-4 and TRBJ2-5, is ETGVTQSPTHLIKTRGQQVTLRCSSQSGHNTVSWYQQALGQGPQFIFQYYREEENGRGNFPPRFSGLQFPNYSSELNVNALELDDSALYLCASSLDLAGGVETQYFGPGTRLLVL.

In this sample, this clone turned up a few times. The V call is TRBV5-1, the J call TRBJ2-5; possible D gene TRBD2, 7 bases. CDR1 is SGHRS, CDR2 YFSETQ, per germline. The CDR3 has 16 amino acids. V gave up 7 bases and J gave up 4 bases, with 23 bases separating them. This CDR3 is CASGRGGGGSGETQYF. The CDR3 nucleotides read TGCGCCAGCGGAAGAGGTGGCGGGGGCTCGGGAGAGACCCAGTACTTC.

The chain is built from TRBV15 and TRBJ2-5; TRBD2 agrees at 14 bases. The CDR3 runs 17 residues. V dropped 5 bases and J dropped 0; count of bases not matched to a gene: 5. CDR1 is LNHNV and CDR2 is YYDKDF in the germline V gene (reference sequence). CDR3 in DNA: TGTGCCACCAGCGGGACTAGCGGGGGATTGTACCAAGAGACCCAGTACTTC. Translating it yields CATSGTSGGLYQETQYF.

The V gene is TRBV6-1, the J gene TRBJ1-6; D gene ambiguous. The V and J ends lost 1 base and 7 bases respectively, with 8 bases between them. The germline gives CDR1 MNHNS, CDR2 SASEGT. The CDR3 sequence is 14 residues long. CDR3 DNA: TGTGCCAGCAGTGAAGTTGGAGCCAATTCACCCCTCCACTTT. Translation: CASSEVGANSPLHF.

The chain carries TRBV9 and TRBJ1-3; D gene unclear. The V end was cut by 4 bases, the J end by 0 bases, with 14 bases between. CDR1 is SGDLS and CDR2 is YYNGEE in the germline V gene. CDR3 length: 16 amino acids. CDR3 sequence (DNA): TGTGCCAGCAGCCCCCAGACTGGTTCCTCTGGAAACACCATATATTTT. As protein: CASSPQTGSSGNTIYF.

The chain employs TRBV4-1 and TRBJ1-1, with a possible D match to TRBD1 (6 bases). The CDR3 sequence is 16 residues long. CDR1 and CDR2 (germline): MGHRA, YSYEKL. V was cut by 1 base and J by 3 bases, with 15 bases left in between. In DNA, the CDR3 is TGCGCCAGCAGCCAAGTAGGGGGGGGAGGCTACACTGAAGCTTTCTTT. Its translation is CASSQVGGGGYTEAFF.

The CDR3 is CASSRESSTDTQYF. The CDR3 DNA follows: TGTGCCAGCAGCAGGGAAAGTAGCACAGATACGCAGTATTTT. The chain combines TRBV6-1 with TRBJ2-3, with D maybe TRBD1 (5 bases). This CDR3 has 14 residues. From germline, CDR1 is MNHNS and CDR2 SASEGT. Trimming left V 6 bases short and J 0 bases short, with 10 bases between.